This T cell receptor delta chain stems from a study of gamma-delta chains in newborns, infants, children. About the study: Microbial exposure reportedly drives polyclonal innate γδ T cell expansion after birth.

CDR1 and CDR2 from the germline V gene are GEAIGNYY and EKD. V was clipped by 1 base and J by 5 bases; unmatched bases: 0. The CDR3 has 13 residues. TCRdb made new clone calls on the reads using CATT. The sample lists more than 6,500 delta-chain clones; 1.6% were seen once. This clone is termed medium-sized. This chain uses TRDV2 with TRDJ2; 7 bases are a match to TRDD3. The source is a child who was a newborn, infant or young child, either healthy, febrile or measles-vaccinated (not recorded which). What was sequenced was blood. CDR3 coding DNA: TGTGCCTGTGACACGGGGGATACAGCACAACTCTTCTTT. This translates into CACDTGDTAQLFF.